These 10 T cell receptor beta chains were sequenced from one sample in a study of OX40 agonist ivuxolimab in advanced cancers. Using immunoSEQ multiplex PCR, the repertoire was profiled, and TCRdb retains in-frame clones only, with some absent. Here the sample spans about 69,000 clones, around 87% being singletons. The sample was CD4+ or CD8+ T cells sorted from blood, taken in a trial of the OX40 agonist ivuxolimab. These receptors were obtained from an adult with an advanced solid tumor such as melanoma, head and neck, liver or kidney cancer.

The chain combines TRBV7-3 with TRBJ2-1; a weak D match, TRBD2 (5 bases). Trimming cost V 4 bases and J 4 bases, with 11 bases left between them. The length of the CDR3 is 14 residues. Looked up from germline, CDR1 is SGHTA and CDR2 is FQGTGA. The CDR3 loop is CASSSAAGYNEQFF. CDR3 nucleotide sequence: TGTGCCAGCAGCTCAGCGGCTGGGTACAATGAGCAGTTCTTC.

The rearrangement joins TRBV28 to TRBJ1-1, with 7 bases identical to TRBD1. The CDR3 has 14 amino acids. Germline V lookup: CDR1 MDHEN, CDR2 SYDVKM. V was pared by 6 bases and J by 3 bases, with 7 bases of the junction left unmatched. CDR3 loop: CASRIRGSYTEAFF. The CDR3 DNA reads TGTGCCAGCAGGATCAGGGGGTCGTACACTGAAGCTTTCTTT.

The chain employs TRBV29-1 and TRBJ2-3; no clear D gene. V lost 3 bases and J lost 0, with 10 bases in between. Germline loops: CDR1 SQVTM, CDR2 ANQGSEA. The CDR3 totals 14 residues. CDR3 nucleotides: TGCAGCGTTGATGTGGCAACGAGCACAGATACGCAGTATTTT. This encodes CSVDVATSTDTQYF.

V and J are TRBV10-3 and TRBJ2-7; either TRBD1 or TRBD2 may supply D (5 bases each). From germline, CDR1 is ENHRY and CDR2 SYGVKD. The CDR3 is 13 residues long. V was shortened by 5 bases and J by 3 bases, with 11 bases between the two germline ends. The CDR3 spells CAISPGTVYEQYF. The CDR3 DNA follows: TGTGCCATCAGTCCAGGGACGGTCTACGAGCAGTACTTC.

This chain connects TRBV5-4 to TRBJ2-3; 10 bases fit TRBD2. With V trimmed by 5 bases and J by 5 bases, 8 bases remained unmatched. The length of the CDR3 is 15 residues. Germline CDR1 SGHNT, CDR2 YYREEE (reference sequence). CDR3 protein: CASRSSGGAVDTQYF. CDR3 in DNA: TGTGCCAGCAGATCAAGCGGGGGGGCAGTAGATACGCAGTATTTT.

This rearrangement joins TRBV4-3 to TRBJ2-7, with D tentatively TRBD2 (5 bases). The CDR3 has 15 amino acids. In germline, CDR1 is LGHNA, CDR2 YSLEER. Trimming removed 1 base from V and 3 bases from J, with 13 bases in between. CDR3 protein: CASSQGRDSSYEQYF. CDR3 in DNA: TGCGCCAGCAGCCAAGGTCGGGATTCAAGCTACGAGCAGTACTTC.

This sequence joins TRBV4-3 and TRBJ2-6; no reliable D call. CDR1 and CDR2 from the germline V gene are LGHNA and YSLEER. Trimming took off 1 base at V and 1 base at J, with 5 bases between the two ends. This CDR3 comprises 15 residues. CDR3 residues: CASSQGASGANVLTF. CDR3 DNA: TGCGCCAGCAGCCAAGGGGCTTCTGGGGCCAACGTCCTGACTTTC.

The chain uses TRBV28 and TRBJ2-1, with D unresolved. CDR1 MDHEN and CDR2 SYDVKM come from the germline V gene. The CDR3 length is 14 residues. The V and J ends lost 5 bases and 6 bases respectively, with 14 bases between them. The CDR3: CASSPPRLANEQFF. As DNA, the CDR3 is TGTGCCAGCAGTCCCCCGAGACTTGCCAATGAGCAGTTCTTC.

The rearrangement uses TRBV5-1 and TRBJ1-1; D gene unclear. The CDR3 is made up of 13 amino acids. V was clipped by 1 base and J by 2 bases, with 6 bases between them. From germline, CDR1 is SGHRS and CDR2 YFSETQ. The CDR3 spells CASSLLQNTEAFF. The CDR3 DNA follows: TGCGCCAGCAGCTTGCTACAAAACACTGAAGCTTTCTTT.

This clone is judged medium-sized. The CDR3 nucleotides are TGTGCCAGCAGTTTCCGAGCGGGAGCGGGCGATGAGCAGTTCTTC. Translated, it gives CASSFRAGAGDEQFF. V gene TRBV6-5 combines with J gene TRBJ2-1, with 8 bases matching TRBD2. Trimming cost V 4 bases and J 8 bases; bases outside gene matches: 10. Germline V gene lookup returns CDR1 MNHEY and CDR2 SVGAGI. The CDR3 totals 15 residues.